One and the same sample provided the 7 T cell receptor beta chains below, sequenced in a study of blood T cells in healthy people across ages (dated by TCRdb to between 2015 and 2016). Libraries were constructed by 5' RACE. Data came from an Illumina HiSeq 2500. A second PCR of about 6 to 12 cycles was run with a J-beta primer mix and a sample-barcoded 5' primer. The public reads were reanalyzed by TCRdb: fastp trimming at Q25, MiXCR alignment, in-frame beta chains only. Rows merge per CDR3 protein into single entries with the most common DNA and genes. Recorded for this sample are approximately 830,000 distinct CDR3 sequences; less than 80% of them occurred a single time. Roughly a quarter of the sample rests with the top ten. The material sequenced was blood. These receptors originate from a man between 25 and 39 years old in good health.

This clonotype showed up many times. The chain employs TRBV6-1 and TRBJ2-6; no firm D call. This CDR3 region has 16 residues. With 2 bases removed from V and 2 bases from J, the gap between germline ends came to 10 bases. Germline V gene sequence: CDR1 MNHNS, CDR2 SASEGT. CDR3 loop: CASSERLGTGANVLTF. The CDR3 region has the DNA TGTGCCAGCAGTGAAAGGCTAGGTACTGGGGCCAACGTCCTGACTTTC.

The chain combines TRBV28 with TRBJ2-3; 7 nucleotides match TRBD1. The V gene end was trimmed by 7 bases and the J gene end by 6 bases; junction bases not matched to a gene: 4. This CDR3 has 12 residues. CDR1 and CDR2 from the germline V gene are MDHEN and SYDVKM. The CDR3 DNA is TGTGCCAGCAACGAGGGGGCGGATACGCAGTATTTT. Translation gives CASNEGADTQYF.

This clonotype appeared a few times. V gene TRBV7-3 combines with J gene TRBJ2-3; D remains ambiguous. Germline CDR1 SGHTA, CDR2 FQGTGA. This CDR3 is 15 amino acids long. V was pared by 2 bases and J by 6 bases, with 15 bases between. The CDR3 DNA follows: TGTGCCAGCAGCTTAGGGTACAGTTTGAAGGATACGCAGTATTTT. Protein sequence: CASSLGYSLKDTQYF.

The CDR3 sequence: CASSFFLAGGRTDTQYF. CDR3 nucleotides: TGTGCCAGCAGCTTCTTTCTAGCGGGGGGGCGCACAGATACGCAGTATTTT. The chain combines TRBV13 with TRBJ2-3; TRBD2 matches 12 bases. Per the germline V gene, CDR1 is PRHDT and CDR2 is FYEKMQ (reference sequence). The CDR3 length is 17 residues. The J segment lost 1 base and the V segment lost 3 bases, leaving 5 bases of the junction unmatched. Supplemented by reference TRBV13 and TRBJ2-3, the full variable domain reads AAGVIQSPRHLIKEKRETATLKCYPIPRHDTVYWYQQGPGQDPQFLISFYEKMQSDKGSIPDRFSAQQFSDYHSELNMSSLELGDSALYFCASSFFLAGGRTDTQYFGPGTRLTVL.

This clonotype was counted only a few times. The CDR3 DNA follows: TGTGCCAGCAGCGGTGGGGGGAACTACGAGCAGTACTTC. It translates to CASSGGGNYEQYF. V gene TRBV9 combines with J gene TRBJ2-7; TRBD2 is a possible D gene (6 bases). V was shortened by 3 bases and J by 3 bases, with 10 bases between the two germline ends. The germline V gene has CDR1 SGDLS and CDR2 YYNGEE. The CDR3 is 13 amino acids.

This chain connects TRBV28 to TRBJ2-6; D may be TRBD1 (6 bases). CDR1 and CDR2 from the germline V gene are MDHEN and SYDVKM. The CDR3 consists of 17 residues. V lost 4 bases and J 0 bases, leaving 13 bases between the germline ends. CDR3 loop: CASSSQGLGSGANVLTF. The CDR3 DNA is TGTGCCAGCAGTTCACAGGGTCTGGGCTCTGGGGCCAACGTCCTGACTTTC.

The chain recombines TRBV29-1 with TRBJ2-1, with D perhaps being TRBD1 or TRBD2 (5 bases each). The ends were cut back, 0 bases at V and 0 bases at J, with 15 bases in the middle. The V gene's germline CDR1 is SQVTM and CDR2 ANQGSEA. The CDR3 has 17 amino acids. This CDR3 is CSVEDMSGTSSYNEQFF. For the CDR3, the DNA is TGCAGCGTTGAAGACATGTCCGGGACCAGCTCCTACAATGAGCAGTTCTTC.